Shown below are 12 T cell receptor beta chains from a single sample sequenced in a study of blood T cell repertoires in COVID-19. Sequenced by immunoSEQ multiplex PCR; TCRdb stores in-frame clones only, minus some. The sample has 220,000 or so clones; 70% to 90% are singletons. Sample: peripheral blood. These receptors were obtained from a woman in her forties or fifties with COVID-19, enrolled during active disease.

The CDR3 bases are TGTGCCAGTACCCAATCTGGGACAGCGAGCTACACCTTC. This encodes CASTQSGTASYTF. The chain recombines TRBV19 with TRBJ1-2, with 7 bases lining up with TRBD1. Germline CDR1 is LNHDA and CDR2 is SQIVND (reference sequence). This CDR3 has 13 amino acids. V was clipped by 7 bases and J by 9 bases; unmatched bases: 11.

The chain recombines TRBV6-2 or TRBV6-3 with TRBJ2-7; perhaps TRBD2 as D (6 bases). The germline V and J ends were trimmed by 4 bases and 3 bases, with 13 bases remaining between them. The CDR3 runs 14 residues. Germline loops: CDR1 MNHEY, CDR2 SVGEGT. The CDR3 sequence: CASSLGLANYEQYV. The CDR3 nucleotides are TGTGCCAGCAGTTTGGGCCTAGCGAACTACGAGCAGTACGTC.

This chain links TRBV11-2 with TRBJ2-5; 9 nucleotides agree with TRBD1. CDR1 and CDR2 (germline): SGHAT, FQNNGV. This CDR3 is built from 19 residues. With 2 bases clipped from V and 5 bases from J, the junction kept 18 bases outside the gene matches. The CDR3 DNA sequence: TGTGCCAGCAGCTTACCGAAGCCGACCGGGACAGGGCCGAGGGAGACCCAGTACTTC. Translating gives CASSLPKPTGTGPRETQYF.

CDR3 sequence reads: CASSSSGLNNSPLHF. The CDR3 DNA reads TGCGCCAGCAGTTCTAGCGGGCTAAATAATTCACCCCTCCACTTT. The rearrangement joins TRBV10-2 to TRBJ1-6, with D unclear. CDR1 and CDR2 from the germline V gene are WSHSY and SAAADI. V was shortened by 5 bases and J by 5 bases, with 13 bases between the two germline ends. The CDR3 is made up of 15 amino acids.

This clone occurred a few times. The chain joins TRBV7-2 to TRBJ1-4, with 8 bases fitting TRBD1. The CDR3 spans 16 residues. The germline gives CDR1 SGHTA, CDR2 FQGNSA. V lost 4 bases to trimming and J lost 8 bases; unmatched junction nucleotides: 12. CDR3 loop: CASSSRGPQDQEKLFF. DNA of the CDR3: TGTGCCAGCAGCTCCAGGGGGCCCCAAGATCAAGAAAAACTGTTTTTT.

This clone is a singleton in its sample. The CDR3 region has the DNA TGTGCCAGCAGCTTAGAATCCCCTTTATCCACCTCCGGTACGCAGTATTTT. This sequence encodes CASSLESPLSTSGTQYF. The V and J genes are TRBV11-3 and TRBJ2-3; the D is unclear. Between the trimmed V and J ends, which lost 0 bases and 8 bases, there was a span of 21 bases. The CDR3 extends over 17 amino acids. The germline CDR1 and CDR2 sequences are SGHNT and YENEEA.

V usage is TRBV21-1 and J usage is TRBJ1-5; the D call in the table, TRBD1, was not verified against the DNA. TRBV21-1 is a documented pseudogene. The length of the CDR3 is 15 residues. This chain's CDR3 is CASSKEGTGMQPQHF. In DNA form, the CDR3 reads TGTGCCAGCAGCAAAGAGGGGACAGGGATGCAGCCCCAGCATTTT.

The rearrangement joins TRBV6-2 or TRBV6-3 to TRBJ2-5; 7 positions agree with TRBD2. The CDR3 runs to 17 residues. Germline lookup yields CDR1 MNHEY and CDR2 SVGEGT. V lost 2 bases, J lost 5 bases, and 14 bases stayed unmatched. CDR3 nucleotide sequence: TGTGCCAGCAGTTACGGGCGGAGTCACTCGCGGGGGGAGACCCAGTACTTC. This gives the protein CASSYGRSHSRGETQYF.

This sequence joins TRBV28 and TRBJ1-6; TRBD1 might be the D (6 bases). The CDR3 contains 15 residues. Between the trimmed V and J ends, which lost 5 bases and 6 bases, there was a span of 14 bases. The germline gives CDR1 MDHEN, CDR2 SYDVKM. Here the CDR3 reads CASSPRGRGNSPLHF. The CDR3 nucleotides are TGTGCCAGCAGTCCCCGGGGCAGGGGTAATTCACCCCTCCACTTT.

The rearrangement links TRBV4-1 to TRBJ1-2; D is unresolved. Per the germline V gene, CDR1 is MGHRA and CDR2 is YSYEKL. V lost 0 bases, J lost 2 bases, and 10 bases lay in between. This CDR3 spans 15 amino acids. The CDR3, as DNA: TGCGCCAGCAGCCAAGAGGGGAGTGGGAACTATGGCTACACCTTC. Translating gives CASSQEGSGNYGYTF.

This sequence joins TRBV2 and TRBJ2-6; TRBD1 matches at 8 bases. The germline CDR1 and CDR2 sequences are SNHLY and FYNNEI. Unmatched junction bases numbered 11, after V lost 3 bases and J lost 1 base. The CDR3 is made up of 19 amino acids. The CDR3 DNA reads TGTGCCAGCAGTGAGTGGGGCAGGGGGCGCTTGTCTGGGGCCAACGTCCTGACTTTC. Its translation: CASSEWGRGRLSGANVLTF.

This sequence joins TRBV11-2 and TRBJ1-2; D call uncertain. V gave up 3 bases and J gave up 2 bases, with 10 bases separating them. The CDR3 runs 14 residues. CDR1 is SGHAT, CDR2 FQNNGV, per germline. CDR3 sequence: CASSFSSGNYGYTF. In DNA form, the CDR3 reads TGTGCCAGCAGCTTCTCATCGGGGAACTATGGCTACACCTTC. Full variable domain (outside the CDR3, taken from reference TRBV11-2 and TRBJ1-2): EAGVAQSPRYKIIEKRQSVAFWCNPISGHATLYWYQQILGQGPKLLIQFQNNGVVDDSQLPKDRFSAERLKGVDSTLKIQPAKLEDSAVYLCASSFSSGNYGYTFGSGTRLTVV.